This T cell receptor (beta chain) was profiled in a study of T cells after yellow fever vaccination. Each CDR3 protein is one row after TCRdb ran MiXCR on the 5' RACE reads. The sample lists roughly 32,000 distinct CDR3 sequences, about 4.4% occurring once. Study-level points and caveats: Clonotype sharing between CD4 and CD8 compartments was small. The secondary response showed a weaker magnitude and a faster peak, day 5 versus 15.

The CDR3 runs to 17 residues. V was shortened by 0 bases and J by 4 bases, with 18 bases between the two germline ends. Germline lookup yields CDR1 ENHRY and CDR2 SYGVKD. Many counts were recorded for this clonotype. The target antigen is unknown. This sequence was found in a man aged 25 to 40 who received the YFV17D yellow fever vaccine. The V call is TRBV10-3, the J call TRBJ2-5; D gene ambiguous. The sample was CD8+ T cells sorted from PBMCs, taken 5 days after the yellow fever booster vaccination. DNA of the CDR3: TGTGCCATCAGTGAGTCGTTGACTGCCGCCCGTCTAGAGACCCAGTACTTC. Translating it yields CAISESLTAARLETQYF.